The clone carrying this TCR beta chain appeared once. The antigen is unknown. Trimming left V 4 bases short and J 5 bases short, with 11 bases between. The CDR3 totals 14 residues. Germline CDR1 SNHLY, CDR2 FYNNEI. The run of the v3.0 immunoSEQ assay was at survey level. Some clones are missing from TCRdb's copy, which holds only in-frame ones; the method was immunoSEQ multiplex PCR. This sample has about 16,000 clones; almost 90% occur once, and the top ten carry roughly 14%. The sample originates from a study of long-term antiretroviral therapy in people with HIV. The study, taken as a whole, reports: HIV repertoires covered narrower CDR3 length ranges than controls did.

The sample here was unsorted PBMCs, taken more than 2.2 years before starting antiretroviral therapy. The chain links TRBV2 to TRBJ2-2, with D possibly TRBD1 on 8 matching bases. The sequence came from a young woman with HIV. CDR3 in amino acids: CASSVQGGTGELFF. CDR3 sequence (DNA): TGTGCCAGCAGTGTACAGGGGGGGACCGGGGAGCTGTTTTTT.